Presented here are 15 T cell receptor beta chains from one specimen sequenced in a study of spatial heterogeneity in lung cancer (dated by TCRdb to between 2018 and 2021). Overall study outcomes, separate from this receptor: A correlation was observed between the number of expanded intratumoral alpha and beta TCRs and the tumor nonsynonymous mutation count.

What this sample's time point label stands for: sample taken at primary tumor resection. Their specific antigens are unknown. Libraries were prepared through 5' RACE. Sequencing instrument: NextSeq 500. TCRdb passed the public sequencing reads through fastp at Q25 and MiXCR, retaining productive beta sequences. Every entry covers one CDR3 protein and lists the most common genes and DNA from its rows. Counted in this sample were approximately 94,000 distinct CDR3 sequences; under 4.5% of them appeared once. The ten largest clones take up 21% of the sample. The sequencing here drew on lung tumor tissue, taken at surgery. Receptors were obtained from a male donor with early-stage non-small cell lung cancer.

At least ten counts were recorded for this clonotype. This chain joins TRBV11-2 and TRBJ1-6; no clear D gene. Trimming pared 7 bases from V and 0 bases from J, leaving 10 bases between. The germline V gene encodes CDR1 SGHAT and CDR2 FQNNGV. This CDR3 comprises 15 residues. Written as DNA, the CDR3 is TGTGCCAGCACCTCAGCAAGCTCCTATAATTCACCCCTCCACTTT. It codes for CASTSASSYNSPLHF. The full variable domain, rest sourced from reference TRBV11-2 and TRBJ1-6, is EAGVAQSPRYKIIEKRQSVAFWCNPISGHATLYWYQQILGQGPKLLIQFQNNGVVDDSQLPKDRFSAERLKGVDSTLKIQPAKLEDSAVYLCASTSASSYNSPLHFGNGTRLTVT.

This clonotype was seen many times. This rearrangement joins TRBV5-4 to TRBJ1-6; no definite D call. This CDR3 region has 16 residues. Trimming removed 0 bases from V and 7 bases from J, with 14 bases in between. Germline V gene lookup returns CDR1 SGHNT and CDR2 YYREEE (reference sequence). DNA for the CDR3: TGTGCCAGCAGCTTGGCCGGCGGGGTGGGGAATTCACCCCTCCACTTT. Amino acid sequence: CASSLAGGVGNSPLHF.

This clonotype has at least ten counts. The chain recombines TRBV20-1 with TRBJ2-4, with D possibly called TRBD1 or TRBD2 (5 bases each). This CDR3 has 16 residues. V was clipped by 5 bases and J by 5 bases, with 22 bases between them. CDR1 is DFQATT, CDR2 SNEGSKA, per germline (reference sequence). The CDR3 nucleotides read TGCAGTGCTCGCCTCCGAGGGTTTCGGGGCCAAAACATTCAGTACTTC. Protein product: CSARLRGFRGQNIQYF.

Many counts were recorded for this clonotype. This chain joins TRBV6-4 and TRBJ1-5, with 8 bases that match TRBD1. V lost 5 bases and J lost 7; bases outside the gene matches: 7. CDR3 length: 14 residues. Germline loops: CDR1 MRHNA, CDR2 SNTAGT. CDR3 region: CASSLQGGVQPQHF. The CDR3 coding sequence is TGTGCCAGCAGTCTACAGGGGGGTGTGCAGCCCCAGCATTTT.

This clonotype was detected many times. The V gene is TRBV27, the J gene TRBJ2-7, with D perhaps matching TRBD1 (5 bases). CDR3 length: 15 residues. Germline CDR1 is MNHEY and CDR2 is SMNVEV (reference sequence). The V end was cut by 2 bases, the J end by 1 base, with 12 bases between. In DNA form, the CDR3 reads TGTGCCAGCAGTTTAACAGGCAGGCCATCCTACGAGCAGTACTTC. Translating it yields CASSLTGRPSYEQYF.

This clonotype came up many times. The rearrangement uses TRBV16 and TRBJ1-6, with D maybe TRBD1 (5 bases). The CDR3 is made up of 13 amino acids. The ends were cut back, 4 bases at V and 7 bases at J, with 8 bases in the middle. CDR1 and CDR2 (germline): KGHSY, FQNENV. The CDR3 nucleotides are TGTGCCAGCAGCCTCAGGGACAATTCACCCCTCCACTTT. Amino acids: CASSLRDNSPLHF.

This clonotype has at least ten counts. The chain combines TRBV10-3 with TRBJ2-7; 9 nucleotides match TRBD2. The V and J ends lost 3 bases and 0 bases, in that order; junction bases with no gene match: 6. Germline V gene sequence: CDR1 ENHRY, CDR2 SYGVKD. The CDR3 spans 16 residues. This CDR3 reads CAISESGLANSYEQYF. The CDR3 DNA follows: TGTGCCATCAGTGAAAGTGGACTAGCGAACTCCTACGAGCAGTACTTC.

This clonotype was observed a handful of times. In nucleotides, the CDR3 is TGTGCCAGCAGCCAAGACCCGGGACAGGGATTCTACGAGCAGTACTTC. Its translation: CASSQDPGQGFYEQYF. The chain links TRBV14 to TRBJ2-7; 9 positions agree with TRBD1. This CDR3 contains 16 residues. Germline V gene data show CDR1 as SGHDN and CDR2 as FVKESK. The J segment lost 3 bases and the V segment lost 0 bases, leaving 6 bases of the junction unmatched.

This clonotype came up a few times. The chain is built from TRBV12-3 or TRBV12-4 and TRBJ2-7; no clear D. V was shortened by 3 bases and J by 2 bases, with 5 bases between the two germline ends. The length of the CDR3 is 12 residues. The CDR3 loop reads CASSFSPYEQYF. CDR3 in DNA: TGTGCCAGCAGTTTTTCCCCCTACGAGCAGTACTTC.

This clonotype is a singleton in its sample. Since a much larger clone is just one base distant, this may be a read error. The chain couples TRBV6-2 or TRBV6-3 to TRBJ1-1, with a weak D call TRBD1 (5 bases). Germline V lookup: CDR1 MNHEY, CDR2 SVGEGT. This CDR3 region has 16 residues. CDR3 sequence (DNA): TGTGCCAGCAGTCACTCCAGGGTGGGGGGTGACACTGAAGCTTTCTTT. Its protein is CASSHSRVGGDTEAFF.

The table lists this clonotype with a few counts. This chain uses TRBV4-1 with TRBJ1-4, with a weak D call TRBD1 (5 bases). The CDR3 has 15 amino acids. Deletions cut 1 base from V and 3 bases from J, with 9 bases between. CDR1 and CDR2 from the germline V gene are MGHRA and YSYEKL. CDR3 DNA: TGCGCCAGCAGCCAAGTCGGGACCTCTAATGAAAAACTGTTTTTT. Residues: CASSQVGTSNEKLFF.

This clonotype was detected ten times or more. The chain is built from TRBV13 and TRBJ1-2; D perhaps matches TRBD1 (5 bases). The CDR3 runs 13 residues. Trimming took 2 bases from V and 2 from J, leaving 6 bases between them. Looked up from germline, CDR1 is PRHDT and CDR2 is FYEKMQ (reference sequence). CDR3 sequence reads: CASSLNRNYGYTF. The CDR3 DNA reads TGTGCCAGCAGCTTAAACAGGAACTATGGCTACACCTTC.

The chain links TRBV27 to TRBJ2-7; 8 bases are a match to TRBD2. Germline CDR1 reads MNHEY; CDR2 reads SMNVEV (reference sequence). The CDR3 totals 14 residues. Trimming took 3 bases from V and 1 from J; bases not matched to a gene: 2. This chain's CDR3 is CASSLRGESYEQYF. The CDR3 DNA reads TGTGCCAGCAGTTTGCGGGGGGAGTCCTACGAGCAGTACTTC.

Ten or more counts support this clonotype. The rearrangement uses TRBV27 and TRBJ2-2, with 11 nucleotides matching TRBD2. Trimming took 6 bases from V and 6 from J; bases not matched to a gene: 6. The germline CDR1 and CDR2 sequences are MNHEY and SMNVEV (reference sequence). This CDR3 is 15 amino acids long. The CDR3 bases are TGTGCCAGCAGCCCGCTAGCGGGAGGCCCCGGGGAGCTGTTTTTT. It codes for CASSPLAGGPGELFF.

This clonotype was counted ten times or more. J is TRBJ1-5 and V is TRBV28, with a tentative D call TRBD1 (5 bases). Trimming removed 5 bases at V and 7 bases at J, with 15 bases between. Germline CDR1 and CDR2: MDHEN and SYDVKM. The CDR3 length is 14 residues. CDR3 sequence (DNA): TGTGCCAGCAGTCCGTCGGGGGTTCGGCAGCCCCAGCATTTT. It codes for CASSPSGVRQPQHF.